This TCR beta chain was recorded in a study of T cell repertoires in ileal Crohn's disease. The wider study: Postoperative therapy was given to about half: around eleven thiopurines, 15 to 20 anti-TNF agents. The study's findings and limits: Endoscopic recurrence occurred in every patient whose clonality exceeded 26.8%. Postoperative endoscopy occurred within one year, median about 7 months.

On this clone: What it binds is unknown.

CDR1 LNHNV and CDR2 YYDKDF come from the germline V gene (reference sequence). The length of the CDR3 is 14 residues. Trimming pared 4 bases from V and 8 bases from J, leaving 14 bases between. The time point denotes: neoterminal ileum biopsy at postoperative endoscopy, about 6 months after surgery. Profiled with immunoSEQ multiplex PCR; TCRdb holds only in-frame clones, not every one. The profile covers 55,000 to 65,000 clones, with around 90% appearing a single time and 2% to 2.5% taken by the ten largest. The chain recombines TRBV15 with TRBJ1-4; a possible D gene is TRBD1 (5 bases). Sequenced material: ileal tissue. This TCR came from an adult with Crohn's disease. The DNA of the CDR3 is TGTGCCACCAGCACCGGTGGGGCACAAGAAAAACTGTTTTTT. It encodes CATSTGGAQEKLFF.